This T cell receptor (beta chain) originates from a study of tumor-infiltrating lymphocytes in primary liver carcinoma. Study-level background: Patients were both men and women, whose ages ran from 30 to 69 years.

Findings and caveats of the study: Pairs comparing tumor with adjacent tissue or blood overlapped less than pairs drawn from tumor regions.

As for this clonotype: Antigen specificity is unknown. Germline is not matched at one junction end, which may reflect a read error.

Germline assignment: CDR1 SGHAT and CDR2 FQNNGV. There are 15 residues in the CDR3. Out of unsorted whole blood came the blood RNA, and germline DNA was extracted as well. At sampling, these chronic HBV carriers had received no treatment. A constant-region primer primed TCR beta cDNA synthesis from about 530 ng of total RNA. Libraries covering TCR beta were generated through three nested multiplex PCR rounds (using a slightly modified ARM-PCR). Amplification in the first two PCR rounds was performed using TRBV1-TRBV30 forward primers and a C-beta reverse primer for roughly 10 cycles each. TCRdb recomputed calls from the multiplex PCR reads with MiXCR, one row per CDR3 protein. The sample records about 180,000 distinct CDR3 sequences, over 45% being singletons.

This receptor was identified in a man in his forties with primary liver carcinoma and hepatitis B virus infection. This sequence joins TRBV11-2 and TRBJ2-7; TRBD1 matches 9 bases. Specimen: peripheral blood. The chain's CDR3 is CASNSQQGALDEQYF. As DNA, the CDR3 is TGTGCCAGCAACTCCCAACAGGGGGCCTTGGACGAACAGTACTTC.